This T cell receptor (beta chain) was identified in a study of blood T cell repertoires in COVID-19. Whole-study context: COVID-19 samples from acute and convalescent phases originated in the United States, Italy and Spain. Sources were T cells, B-cell-depleted T cells, or PBMCs; the material itself was cDNA or gDNA.

Sequencing used immunoSEQ multiplex PCR; TCRdb keeps in-frame clones, though not all of them. The sample consists of under 15,000 clones, roughly 88% of them appearing once. This CDR3 has 15 amino acids. Trimming pared 5 bases from V and 3 bases from J, leaving 13 bases between. Germline-derived CDR1 and CDR2 are SEHNR and FQNEAQ (reference sequence). This clone appeared once. The rearrangement links TRBV7-9 to TRBJ1-4, with D tentatively TRBD1 (6 bases). This sequence was found in a human donor in a cohort sampled during active COVID-19. What was sequenced was peripheral blood. The CDR3 spells CASSPRTEANEKLFF. CDR3 sequence (DNA): TGTGCCAGCAGCCCGAGGACAGAAGCTAATGAAAAACTGTTTTTT.